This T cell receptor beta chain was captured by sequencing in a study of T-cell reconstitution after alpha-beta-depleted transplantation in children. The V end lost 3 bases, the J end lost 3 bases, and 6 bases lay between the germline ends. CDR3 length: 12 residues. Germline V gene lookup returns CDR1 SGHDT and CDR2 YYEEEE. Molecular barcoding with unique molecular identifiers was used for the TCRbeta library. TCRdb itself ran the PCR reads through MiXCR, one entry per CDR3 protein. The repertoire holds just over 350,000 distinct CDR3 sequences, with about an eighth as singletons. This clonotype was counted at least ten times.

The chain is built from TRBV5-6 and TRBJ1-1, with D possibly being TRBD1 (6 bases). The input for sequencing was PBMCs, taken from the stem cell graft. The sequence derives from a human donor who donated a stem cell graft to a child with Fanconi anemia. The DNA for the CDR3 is TGTGCCAGCAGCTCAGGGGACACTGAAGCTTTCTTT. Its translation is CASSSGDTEAFF. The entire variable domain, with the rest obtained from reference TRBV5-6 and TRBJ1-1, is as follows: DAGVTQSPTHLIKTRGQQVTLRCSPKSGHDTVSWYQQALGQGPQFIFQYYEEEERQRGNFPDRFSGHQFPNYSSELNVNALLLGDSALYLCASSSGDTEAFFGQGTRLTVV.